The T cell receptor (beta chain) under discussion was sequenced for a study of identical twins. Overall study results and limits: Out-of-frame TCR alpha sharing observed in monozygotic twins exceeded model estimates. Fewer insertions were carried by abundant cord blood beta clonotypes, but none was seen in memory repertoires.

In germline, CDR1 is SGHRS, CDR2 YFSETQ. The V gene lost 0 bases and the J gene lost 5 bases, with 14 bases spanning the gap. The CDR3 spans 15 residues. Each CDR3 protein is one row after TCRdb ran MiXCR on the 5' RACE reads. Of approximately 230,000 distinct CDR3 sequences in the sample, over 12% were seen once. This clonotype was counted at least ten times. Its target is not known. Healthy Caucasians, and only they, were the donors. This rearrangement joins TRBV5-1 to TRBJ2-5, with D perhaps being TRBD1 or TRBD2 (5 bases each). The specimen sequenced was memory (CD45RO+) T cells sorted from blood. The TCR sequence derives from a woman aged 18-35 years in good health. The CDR3 region has the DNA TGCGCCAGCAGCTTGGCACGCCGGGACGAGGAGACCCAGTACTTC. Protein product: CASSLARRDEETQYF.